What follows is one T cell receptor beta chain and its context. The sample holds many counts of this clonotype. Its target antigen remains unknown. Qualities for individual bases were not recorded, and no much larger clone is one base off. Receptors were amplified or captured by PCR. The instrument was an Illumina HiSeq 2500. TCR libraries were prepared with molecular barcoding, using unique molecular identifiers to normalize TCRbeta repertoire quantification. TCRdb itself trimmed the public reads at Q25 with fastp, ran MiXCR and retained productive beta chains. Rows are combined by CDR3 protein, so each entry shows the most common genes and DNA. The sample includes approximately 500,000 distinct CDR3 sequences, with under 12% observed a single time. 2% of the sample is taken by the ten largest. These data belong to a study of T-cell reconstitution after alpha-beta-depleted transplantation in children (dated by TCRdb to 2016 to 2017). For the study in its entirety: The study quantitatively tracked T-cell immune reconstitution after TCRalphabeta/CD19-depleted allogeneic hematopoietic cell transplantation in children using TCR repertoire profiling.

The meaning of the sample's treatment or condition label: allogeneic hematopoietic cell transplantation with graft depleted of TCRalphabeta T cells and CD19 B cells. The children who served as transplant recipients had been given grafts of TCRalphabeta/CD19-depleted allogeneic hematopoietic cells. What the work shows at the level of the full study, not this receptor alone: The apparently early alphabetaT-cell count recovery about two months after transplant was reportedly dependent on only several hundred rapidly expanded clones derived from non-depleted graft cells. Over subsequent months, a decline in hyperexpanded clone frequencies was noted, and after one year, T-cell counts and TCRbeta diversity were mostly ascribed to newly produced T cells. In some patients, the high TCRbeta diversity seen at day 60 was put down to recipient T cells and intrathymic progenitors that had survived conditioning.

This specimen consisted of PBMCs, obtained before TCRalphabeta/CD19-depleted stem cell transplant. This TCR was sampled from a child aged 2 to 9 with inherited bone marrow failure, due to receive a stem cell transplant.

The nucleotides read TGTGCCAGCAGCCAAGGCCTGACAGTCAGAGCAGATACGCAGTATTTT. This encodes CASSQGLTVRADTQYF. The rearranged segments are TRBV27 and TRBJ2-3; D gene: possibly TRBD1, on 5 matching bases. The germline V gene (reference sequence) specifies MNHEY as CDR1 and SMNVEV as CDR2. Measured from the cysteine to the phenylalanine, the CDR3 is 16 residues long. Left in the record is the CDR3 DNA by itself, 48 bases read in frame from the first base. V loses 6 bases of germline sequence and J loses 4 bases, and the interval between the two ends is 20 bases.